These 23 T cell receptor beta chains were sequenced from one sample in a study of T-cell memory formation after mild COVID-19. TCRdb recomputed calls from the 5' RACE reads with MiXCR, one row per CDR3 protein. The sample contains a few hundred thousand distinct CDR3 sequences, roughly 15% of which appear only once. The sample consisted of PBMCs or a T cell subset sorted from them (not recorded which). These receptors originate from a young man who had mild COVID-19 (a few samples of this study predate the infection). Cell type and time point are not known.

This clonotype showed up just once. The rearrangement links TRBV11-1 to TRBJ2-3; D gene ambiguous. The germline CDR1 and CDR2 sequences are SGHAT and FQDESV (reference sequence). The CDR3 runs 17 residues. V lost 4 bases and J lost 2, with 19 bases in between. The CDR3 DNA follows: TGTGCCAGCAGCTCCGCTGGAGTAGTTGGGGTCACAGATACGCAGTATTTT. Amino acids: CASSSAGVVGVTDTQYF.

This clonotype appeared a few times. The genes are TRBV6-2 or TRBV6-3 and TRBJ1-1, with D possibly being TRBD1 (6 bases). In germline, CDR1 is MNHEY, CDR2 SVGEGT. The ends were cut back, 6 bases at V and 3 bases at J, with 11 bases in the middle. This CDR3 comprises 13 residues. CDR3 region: CASRLGGYTEAFF. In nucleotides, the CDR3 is TGTGCCAGCAGACTAGGGGGGTACACTGAAGCTTTCTTT.

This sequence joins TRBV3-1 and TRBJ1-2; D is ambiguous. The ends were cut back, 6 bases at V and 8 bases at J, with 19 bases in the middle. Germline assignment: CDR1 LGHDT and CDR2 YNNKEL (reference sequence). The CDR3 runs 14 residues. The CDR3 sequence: CASSPRDTQLGYTF. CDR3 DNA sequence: TGTGCCAGCAGTCCCCGGGATACCCAACTAGGCTACACCTTC.

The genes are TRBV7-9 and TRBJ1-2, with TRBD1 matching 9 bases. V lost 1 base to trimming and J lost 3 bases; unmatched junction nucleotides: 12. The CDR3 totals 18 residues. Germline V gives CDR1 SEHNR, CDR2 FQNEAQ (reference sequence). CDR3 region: CASSLGRMGDREDYGYTF. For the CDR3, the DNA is TGTGCCAGCAGCTTAGGCCGGATGGGGGACAGGGAAGACTATGGCTACACCTTC.

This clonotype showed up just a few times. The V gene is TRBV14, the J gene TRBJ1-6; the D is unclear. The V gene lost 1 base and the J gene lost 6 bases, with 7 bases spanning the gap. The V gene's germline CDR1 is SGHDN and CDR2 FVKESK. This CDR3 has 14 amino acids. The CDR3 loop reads CASSQVVANSPLHF. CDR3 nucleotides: TGTGCCAGCAGCCAAGTTGTGGCTAATTCACCCCTCCACTTT.

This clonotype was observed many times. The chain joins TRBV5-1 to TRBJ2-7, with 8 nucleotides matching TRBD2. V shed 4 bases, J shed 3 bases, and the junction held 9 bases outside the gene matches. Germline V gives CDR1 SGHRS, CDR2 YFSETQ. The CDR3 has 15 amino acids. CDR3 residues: CASSILTSVDYEQYF. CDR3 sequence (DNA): TGCGCCAGCAGCATATTGACTAGCGTCGACTACGAGCAGTACTTC.

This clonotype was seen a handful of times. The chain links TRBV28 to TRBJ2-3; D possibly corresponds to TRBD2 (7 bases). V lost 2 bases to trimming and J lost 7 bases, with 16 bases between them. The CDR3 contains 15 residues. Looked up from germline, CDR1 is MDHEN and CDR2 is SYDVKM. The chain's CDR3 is CASSLLGGGANTQYF. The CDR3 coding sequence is TGTGCCAGCAGTTTACTGGGGGGGGGCGCGAATACGCAGTATTTT.

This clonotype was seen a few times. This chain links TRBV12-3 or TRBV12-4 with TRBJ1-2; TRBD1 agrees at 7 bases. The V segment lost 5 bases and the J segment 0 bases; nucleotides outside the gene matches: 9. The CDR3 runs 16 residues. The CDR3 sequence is CASSTPGQQSNYGYTF. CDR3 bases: TGTGCCAGCAGTACTCCGGGACAGCAATCTAACTATGGCTACACCTTC.

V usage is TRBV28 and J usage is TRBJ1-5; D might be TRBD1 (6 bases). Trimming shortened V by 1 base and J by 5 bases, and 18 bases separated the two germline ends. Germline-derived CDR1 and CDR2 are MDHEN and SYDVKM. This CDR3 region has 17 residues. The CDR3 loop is CASSLSPLYRVHQPQHF. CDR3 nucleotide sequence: TGTGCCAGCAGTTTATCCCCCCTATACAGGGTTCATCAGCCCCAGCATTTT.

CDR3 protein: CASRPSAGVGETQYF. The CDR3 nucleotides are TGTGCCAGCAGACCATCAGCGGGGGTGGGAGAGACCCAGTACTTC. The chain employs TRBV6-5 and TRBJ2-5; 8 bases are a match to TRBD2. The CDR3 is 15 amino acids. V was pared by 6 bases and J by 4 bases, with 10 bases of the junction left unmatched. CDR1 and CDR2 (germline): MNHEY, SVGAGI.

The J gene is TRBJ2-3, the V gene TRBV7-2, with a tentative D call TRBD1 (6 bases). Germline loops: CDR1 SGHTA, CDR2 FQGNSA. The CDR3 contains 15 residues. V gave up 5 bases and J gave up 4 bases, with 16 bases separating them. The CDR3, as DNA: TGTGCCAGCAGCCCCCCCACAGGGATGGCAGATACGCAGTATTTT. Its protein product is CASSPPTGMADTQYF.

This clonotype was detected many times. The CDR3 loop reads CASSGPGWGQPQHF. DNA of the CDR3: TGTGCCAGCAGTGGCCCAGGGTGGGGCCAGCCCCAGCATTTT. This sequence joins TRBV2 and TRBJ1-5, with a tentative D call TRBD1 (5 bases). CDR1 is SNHLY and CDR2 is FYNNEI in the germline V gene. There are 14 residues in the CDR3. The ends were cut back, 4 bases at V and 7 bases at J, with 14 bases in the middle.

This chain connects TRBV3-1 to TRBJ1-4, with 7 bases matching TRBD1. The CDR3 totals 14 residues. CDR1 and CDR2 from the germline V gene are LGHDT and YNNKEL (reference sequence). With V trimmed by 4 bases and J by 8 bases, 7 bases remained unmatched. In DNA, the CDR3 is TGTGCCAGCAGCCTCCAGTCCAGGGGGGAAAAACTGTTTTTT. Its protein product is CASSLQSRGEKLFF.

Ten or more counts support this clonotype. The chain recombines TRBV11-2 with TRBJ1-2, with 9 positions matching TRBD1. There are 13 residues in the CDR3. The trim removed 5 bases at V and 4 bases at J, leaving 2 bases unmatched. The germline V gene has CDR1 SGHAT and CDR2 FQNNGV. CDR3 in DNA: TGTGCCAGCAGCCCGGGACAGGGCTATGGCTACACCTTC. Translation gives CASSPGQGYGYTF.

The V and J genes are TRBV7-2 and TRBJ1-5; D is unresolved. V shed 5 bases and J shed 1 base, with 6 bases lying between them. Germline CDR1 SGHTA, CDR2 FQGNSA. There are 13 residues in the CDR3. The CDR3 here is CASSEQSNQPQHF. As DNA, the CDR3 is TGTGCCAGCAGCGAACAGAGCAATCAGCCCCAGCATTTT.

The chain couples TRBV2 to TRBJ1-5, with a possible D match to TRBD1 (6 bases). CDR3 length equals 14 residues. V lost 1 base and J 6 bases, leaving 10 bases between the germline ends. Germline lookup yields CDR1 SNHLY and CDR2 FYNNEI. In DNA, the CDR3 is TGTGCCAGCAGTGAAGAACCAGGGGCTCAGCCCCAGCATTTT. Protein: CASSEEPGAQPQHF.

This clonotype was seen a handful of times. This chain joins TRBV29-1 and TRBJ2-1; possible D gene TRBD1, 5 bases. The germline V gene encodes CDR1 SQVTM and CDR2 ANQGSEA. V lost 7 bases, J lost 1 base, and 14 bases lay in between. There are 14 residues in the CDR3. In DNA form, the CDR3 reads TGCAGCGCCATGGGGCAGCTATCCTACAATGAGCAGTTCTTC. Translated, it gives CSAMGQLSYNEQFF.

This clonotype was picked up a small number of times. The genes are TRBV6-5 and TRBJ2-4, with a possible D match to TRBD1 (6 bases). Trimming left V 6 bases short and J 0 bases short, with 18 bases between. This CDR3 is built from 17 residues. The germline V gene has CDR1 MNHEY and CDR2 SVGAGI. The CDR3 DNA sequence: TGTGCCAGCAGCCGGAGCACAGGGAGTCTAGCCAAAAACATTCAGTACTTC. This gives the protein CASSRSTGSLAKNIQYF.

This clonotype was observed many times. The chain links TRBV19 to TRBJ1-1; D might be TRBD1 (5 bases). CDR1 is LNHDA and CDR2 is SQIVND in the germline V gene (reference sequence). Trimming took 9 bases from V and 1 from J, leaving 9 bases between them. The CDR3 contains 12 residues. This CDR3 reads CASSGPNTEAFF. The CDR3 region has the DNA TGTGCCAGCTCGGGGCCGAACACTGAAGCTTTCTTT. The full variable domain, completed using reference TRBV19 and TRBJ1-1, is DGGITQSPKYLFRKEGQNVTLSCEQNLNHDAMYWYRQDPGQGLRLIYYSQIVNDFQKGDIAEGYSVSREKKESFPLTVTSAQKNPTAFYLCASSGPNTEAFFGQGTRLTVV.

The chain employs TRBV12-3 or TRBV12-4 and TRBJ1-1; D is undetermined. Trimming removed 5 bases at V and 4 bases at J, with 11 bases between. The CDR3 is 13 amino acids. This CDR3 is CASSAERGTEAFF. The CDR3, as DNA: TGTGCCAGCAGTGCCGAGCGGGGCACTGAAGCTTTCTTT.

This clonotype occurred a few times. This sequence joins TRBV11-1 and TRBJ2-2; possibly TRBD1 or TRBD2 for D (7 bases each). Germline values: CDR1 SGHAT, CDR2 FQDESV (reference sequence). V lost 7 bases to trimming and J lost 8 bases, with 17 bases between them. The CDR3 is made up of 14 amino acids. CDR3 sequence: CASIDREGVGELFF. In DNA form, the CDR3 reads TGTGCCAGCATTGACAGGGAGGGCGTGGGGGAGCTGTTTTTT.

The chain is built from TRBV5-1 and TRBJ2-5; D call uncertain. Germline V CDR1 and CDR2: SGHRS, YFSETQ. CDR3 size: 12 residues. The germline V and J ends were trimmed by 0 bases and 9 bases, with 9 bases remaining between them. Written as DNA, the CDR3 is TGCGCCAGCAGCTTGGTTGGCCGGCCCCAGTACTTC. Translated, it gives CASSLVGRPQYF.

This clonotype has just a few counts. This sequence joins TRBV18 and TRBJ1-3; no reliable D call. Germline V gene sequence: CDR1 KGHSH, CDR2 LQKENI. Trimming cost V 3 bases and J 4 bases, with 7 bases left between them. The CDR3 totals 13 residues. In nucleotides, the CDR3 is TGTGCCAGCTCACCCTCGAGAGGAAACACCATATATTTT. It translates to CASSPSRGNTIYF.